This T cell receptor (beta chain) was retrieved from a study of neurological immune-mediated disorders. Trimming took off 2 bases at V and 5 bases at J, with 10 bases between the two ends. This CDR3 has 14 amino acids. CDR1 is SGHTA and CDR2 is FQGNSA in the germline V gene. This clonotype has at least ten counts. Its antigen remains unidentified. TCRdb processed the 5' RACE reads anew with MiXCR; each CDR3 protein has one entry. Among roughly 21,000 distinct CDR3 sequences, roughly 15% were seen once, and the ten largest hold around 15%. Study-level findings and limits: Falling below healthy controls, multiple sclerosis showed the least TCR clonal expansion, while HTLV-1-associated myelopathy showed the most.

The rearrangement joins TRBV7-2 to TRBJ1-5; D not resolved. Material for sequencing was PBMCs. The TCR was taken from a female donor with HTLV-1-associated myelopathy (HAM/TSP). CDR3 sequence reads: CASSLLMWDQPQHF. For the CDR3, the DNA is TGTGCCAGCAGCTTATTGATGTGGGATCAGCCCCAGCATTTT.